A single sample is the source of the 15 T cell receptor beta chains below, sequenced in a study of CD8 T cells in Susac syndrome (dated by TCRdb to between 2018 and 2021). Libraries were prepared through the immunoSEQ multiplex PCR assay. RNA was extracted using the RNeasy kit, and roughly 0.45 to 1 microgram was reverse transcribed with random hexamers. The public sequencing data were trimmed at Q25 with fastp and processed into clonotypes with MiXCR by TCRdb, which kept only in-frame beta chains. Records with the same CDR3 protein are collapsed into one entry carrying the most frequent genes and DNA. The table for this sample lists about 80,000 distinct CDR3 sequences; 94% of them were counted only once. The ten largest clones add up to about 0.99% of the sample. The specimen sequenced was CD8+ T cells from PBMCs. The receptors were sampled from a human donor with Susac syndrome.

The V and J genes are TRBV27 and TRBJ2-6; D uncertain. Germline CDR1 reads MNHEY; CDR2 reads SMNVEV (reference sequence). Trimming shortened V by 5 bases and J by 2 bases, and 7 bases separated the two germline ends. CDR3 length: 14 residues. CDR3 loop: CASSLLAGANVLTF. In nucleotides, the CDR3 is TGTGCCAGCAGTCTGTTAGCTGGGGCCAACGTCCTGACTTTC.

V usage is TRBV5-4 and J usage is TRBJ2-3, with D possibly called TRBD1 or TRBD2 (5 bases each). V was pared by 4 bases and J by 2 bases, with 14 bases between. From germline, CDR1 is SGHNT and CDR2 YYREEE (reference sequence). This CDR3 is 15 amino acids long. Written as DNA, the CDR3 is TGTGCCAGCAGCCCCTGGGACGGAAACACAGATACGCAGTATTTT. Its translation is CASSPWDGNTDTQYF. The variable domain in full, with the rest retrieved from reference TRBV5-4 and TRBJ2-3, is ETGVTQSPTHLIKTRGQQVTLRCSSQSGHNTVSWYQQALGQGPQFIFQYYREEENGRGNFPPRFSGLQFPNYSSELNVNALELDDSALYLCASSPWDGNTDTQYFGPGTRLTVL.

This rearrangement joins TRBV6-5 to TRBJ2-7; the match to TRBD1 covers 8 bases. This CDR3 is built from 14 residues. V was clipped by 1 base and J by 5 bases; unmatched bases: 4. The germline V gene has CDR1 MNHEY and CDR2 SVGAGI. The CDR3 loop is CASSYLAGGDEQYF. The CDR3 DNA reads as TGTGCCAGCAGTTACTTGGCAGGGGGCGACGAGCAGTACTTC.

As to this clonotype: A junction end diverges from the germline sequence, so it may reflect a read error. The chain uses TRBV5-4 and TRBJ1-2, with 9 bases identical to TRBD1. CDR1 and CDR2 (germline): SGHNT, YYREEE (reference sequence). The CDR3 runs 15 residues. The CDR3 here is CASSLRGQGNYCYTF. CDR3 DNA sequence: TGTGCCAGCAGCTTGCGTGGACAGGGGAACTATTGCTACACCTTC.

V usage is TRBV19 and J usage is TRBJ1-1; D uncertain. CDR1 and CDR2 from the germline V gene are LNHDA and SQIVND (reference sequence). The CDR3 has 11 amino acids. V lost 7 bases and J 4 bases, leaving 7 bases between the germline ends. The CDR3 DNA sequence: TGTGCCAGTACCTTTTTCACTGAAGCTTTCTTT. Encoded protein: CASTFFTEAFF.

This chain links TRBV6-1 with TRBJ1-5, with TRBD1 matching over 7 bases. Germline CDR1 is MNHNS and CDR2 is SASEGT. The CDR3 runs to 15 residues. With 6 bases clipped from V and 2 bases from J, the junction kept 7 bases outside the gene matches. The CDR3 DNA follows: TGTGCCAGCAGGGAGACAGGGTTGGGCAATCAGCCCCAGCATTTT. Residues: CASRETGLGNQPQHF.

The V call is TRBV4-3, the J call TRBJ1-1; weak D call: TRBD1 (5 bases). CDR3 length: 13 residues. V lost 1 base and J lost 8, with 11 bases in between. The germline V gene encodes CDR1 LGHNA and CDR2 YSLEER. CDR3 coding DNA: TGCGCCAGCAGCCAAGTTACCGGGACGGAAGCTTTCTTT. It is translated as CASSQVTGTEAFF.

This clonotype has just one count. The V call is TRBV19, the J call TRBJ2-2, with 7 bases fitting TRBD1. The V gene's germline CDR1 is LNHDA and CDR2 SQIVND (reference sequence). Losses at the gene ends were 6 bases for V and 7 bases for J; bases not matched to a gene: 17. CDR3 length: 17 residues. The CDR3 loop reads CASRNWGTERTDGELFF. The CDR3 DNA reads as TGTGCCAGTAGGAACTGGGGGACAGAACGAACCGACGGGGAGCTGTTTTTT.

This clonotype showed up just once. The chain couples TRBV27 to TRBJ1-4, with D possibly being TRBD1 (5 bases). In germline, CDR1 is MNHEY, CDR2 SMNVEV (reference sequence). The CDR3 consists of 14 residues. V lost 0 bases and J 8 bases, leaving 10 bases between the germline ends. The CDR3 DNA follows: TGTGCCAGCAGTTTATCTACAGGTCAGGAAAAACTGTTTTTT. Its protein product is CASSLSTGQEKLFF.

This clonotype was counted a few times. The chain carries TRBV4-2 and TRBJ2-7; TRBD2 agrees at 7 bases. Trimming cost V 4 bases and J 3 bases; bases outside gene matches: 6. Germline-derived CDR1 and CDR2 are LGHNA and YNFKEQ. This CDR3 comprises 14 residues. The CDR3 DNA sequence: TGTGCCAGCAGCCCCACGGGAGGTAACTACGAGCAGTACTTC. Amino acid sequence: CASSPTGGNYEQYF.

The chain carries TRBV7-6 and TRBJ2-1; 11 bases map to TRBD1. CDR3 length equals 17 residues. V trimming: 0 bases; J trimming: 3 bases; junction bases outside the gene matches: 4. Per the germline V gene, CDR1 is SGHVS and CDR2 is FNYEAQ. CDR3 DNA sequence: TGTGCCAGCAGCTTAGCGTCCGGGACAGGGGGCTACAATGAGCAGTTCTTC. Encoded protein: CASSLASGTGGYNEQFF.

The rearrangement joins TRBV4-3 to TRBJ1-2, with TRBD1 matching 11 bases. Germline V gene sequence: CDR1 LGHNA, CDR2 YSLEER. The length of the CDR3 is 18 residues. Germline trimming cut 0 bases from V and 2 bases from J; bases unmatched to any gene: 8. DNA for the CDR3: TGCGCCAGCAGCCAAGATCACGGACAGGGGGCGGGAAACTATGGCTACACCTTC. It codes for CASSQDHGQGAGNYGYTF.

V usage is TRBV20-1 and J usage is TRBJ2-1, with a tentative D call TRBD2 (5 bases). The germline CDR1 and CDR2 sequences are DFQATT and SNEGSKA (reference sequence). Between the trimmed V and J ends, which lost 4 bases and 0 bases, there was a span of 7 bases. This CDR3 region has 13 residues. The chain's CDR3 is CSATRDSYNEQFF. The CDR3 DNA reads as TGCAGTGCTACCCGGGACTCCTACAATGAGCAGTTCTTC.

V gene TRBV7-9 combines with J gene TRBJ2-1; the D gene is possibly TRBD2 (6 bases). Deletions cut 5 bases from V and 7 bases from J, with 12 bases between. The CDR3 is 13 amino acids. Germline assignment: CDR1 SEHNR and CDR2 FQNEAQ (reference sequence). This CDR3 reads CASSPGLPNEQFF. DNA of the CDR3: TGTGCCAGCAGCCCGGGACTCCCTAATGAGCAGTTCTTC.

This chain joins TRBV7-9 and TRBJ2-1; 9 bases line up with TRBD2. This CDR3 is 19 amino acids long. CDR1 and CDR2 from the germline V gene are SEHNR and FQNEAQ (reference sequence). J gave up 7 bases and V 2 bases, and 18 bases lay outside the gene matches. CDR3 region: CASSLTPVSWVAGVNEQFF. Written as DNA, the CDR3 is TGTGCCAGCAGCTTAACCCCGGTTAGCTGGGTAGCGGGAGTAAATGAGCAGTTCTTC.